This paragraph covers one TCR beta chain sequence. Its antigen is unknown. There are no base qualities to consult, and no much larger clone falls within one base. The CDR3 covers 15 residues, taking in both the cysteine and the phenylalanine. Left in the record is the CDR3 DNA by itself, 45 bases read in frame from the first base. The germline V gene provides CDR1 LGHNA and CDR2 YNFKEQ. Clipping removes 4 bases from V and 5 bases from J, with 9 as the unmatched junction base count. The data were taken from a study of blood T cell repertoires in COVID-19 (dated by TCRdb to 2020 to 2022). Notes on the research overall: Samples from collaborators originated in the United States, Italy and Spain and spanned both the acute and convalescent phases of COVID-19. Where available, HLA class I and class II types were obtained from metadata supplied by the sample provider rather than from assay-based typing. Subjects who had been exposed to COVID-19, were actively infected with it, or had recovered from it provided the deeply sampled blood TCRbeta repertoires that made up the dataset. The prospective study material was composed of cDNA or gDNA derived from T cells, B-cell-depleted T cells, or PBMCs. A freely available public database, intended as a resource for researchers studying the immune response to SARS-CoV-2, is where the repertoires were released. Sample metadata almost always included a de-identified subject ID, COVID-19 status, age in years and sex. Samples were obtained from the ongoing ImmuneRACE study (first 160 participants) and from 1,254 subjects provided by 6 global collaborators. The study at large found these results: The amount of clinical and demographic metadata varied by source and participant and was provided uncurated.

Each collaborating institution followed its own protocols to collect whole blood in K2EDTA tubes. For TCRbeta analysis, collaborator samples were shipped as frozen whole blood, as isolated PBMCs, or as DNA extracted from either sample type. TCRbeta CDR3 regions were amplified from genomic DNA by means of the immunoSEQ Assay, a bias-controlled multiplex PCR. Per the original workflow: The number of nucleated cells in each sample was estimated by amplification of reference gene primers within the assay. To quantify the absolute abundance of each unique TCRbeta CDR3 rearrangement, sequence reads were collapsed and filtered. Productive Simpson clonality was computed per sample as the square root of Simpson's diversity index over productive rearrangements. TCRdb retrieved this table from immuneACCESS and kept in-frame rearrangements only. Not all clones are present; in checked studies, unresolved V genes account for under half, and no reason is known for the remainder. V and J calls and clone size are as listed in that table; D and trimming were resolved from the DNA. Recorded for this sample are fewer than 200,000 clones; roughly 82% of them occurred a single time. Over 7.5% of the sample is taken by the ten largest.

This TCR derives from a woman in her 70s with acute or convalescent COVID-19. The material sequenced was peripheral blood. The chain is assembled from TRBV4-2 and TRBJ2-5; TRBD2 agrees with 8 junctional bases. The nucleotide sequence reads TGTGCCAGCAGCCCAAAGGCGGGGGGCCGGGAGACCCAGTACTTC. Translated, it reads CASSPKAGGRETQYF.